This record looks at one T cell receptor (beta chain) sequence and its context. Cohorts were determined from participant-reported clinical history. Sequenced by immunoSEQ multiplex PCR; TCRdb stores in-frame clones only, minus some. The sample holds some 270,000 clones, about 88% seen once. CDR1 is SGHTA and CDR2 is FQGNSA in the germline V gene. The CDR3 has 13 residues. V lost 4 bases to trimming and J lost 3 bases, with 9 bases between them. This entry is derived from a study of blood T cell repertoires in COVID-19. Study-level background: T cells, B-cell-depleted T cells, or PBMCs provided the cDNA or gDNA that served as material.

The chain combines TRBV7-2 with TRBJ1-2; D is perhaps TRBD1 (5 bases). Sequenced material: PBMCs or T cells enriched from blood (not recorded which). The receptor's source is a woman aged 45-65 years who had been exposed to COVID-19. CDR3 in DNA: TGTGCCAGCAGCTCGACAGTATACTATGGCTACACCTTC. It specifies CASSSTVYYGYTF.